One and the same sample provided the 2 T cell receptor beta chains below, sequenced in a study of CD8+ T cells in alopecia areata. Extraction of RNA preceded its reverse transcription into cDNA, which served as the sequencing template. Using immunoSEQ multiplex PCR, the repertoire was profiled, and TCRdb retains in-frame clones only, with some absent. The sample holds about 110,000 clones, approximately 60% seen once. The sample taken for sequencing was CD8+ T cells sorted from blood. The receptor set was obtained from a human donor in good health.

The chain carries TRBV25-1 and TRBJ2-3; 8 bases align to TRBD2. The CDR3 length is 16 residues. In germline, CDR1 is MGHDK, CDR2 SYGVNS. V shed 7 bases and J 2 bases; nucleotides not matched to a gene: 11. The CDR3 bases are TGTGCCAGCACTGGGACTAGACGTAACGACACAGATACGCAGTATTTT. It encodes CASTGTRRNDTDTQYF.

The V and J genes are TRBV19 and TRBJ1-1, with D perhaps matching TRBD1 (5 bases). CDR3 length: 12 residues. Germline V CDR1 and CDR2: LNHDA, SQIVND (reference sequence). The V gene lost 5 bases and the J gene lost 7 bases, with 11 bases spanning the gap. The CDR3 DNA follows: TGTGCCAGTAGTGCATGGGGGGGTGAAGCTTTCTTT. Protein: CASSAWGGEAFF. The full variable domain, completed using reference TRBV19 and TRBJ1-1, is DGGITQSPKYLFRKEGQNVTLSCEQNLNHDAMYWYRQDPGQGLRLIYYSQIVNDFQKGDIAEGYSVSREKKESFPLTVTSAQKNPTAFYLCASSAWGGEAFFGQGTRLTVV.